This TCR beta chain originates from a study of blood T cell repertoires in COVID-19. Study-wide background: Whether acute or convalescent, the COVID-19 samples came from the United States, Italy and Spain. Sources were T cells, B-cell-depleted T cells, or PBMCs; the material itself was cDNA or gDNA.

The J segment lost 3 bases and the V segment lost 1 base, leaving 9 bases of the junction unmatched. CDR1 is MGHRA and CDR2 is YSYEKL in the germline V gene. The CDR3 length is 17 residues. Authors' methods: Reference gene primer amplification yielded estimated nucleated cell counts. Libraries were prepared by immunoSEQ multiplex PCR; TCRdb keeps only in-frame clonotypes and omits some of them. The D gene and trimming were derived from the DNA, and the V and J assignments and clone size from that table. The sample lists just over 650,000 clones; about nine tenths were seen once. The chain uses TRBV4-1 and TRBJ1-2; 9 positions agree with TRBD1. Specimen: peripheral blood. The sequence was obtained from a woman aged 18-35 years with acute or convalescent COVID-19. CDR3 amino acids: CASSQALWGTGYYGYTF. In DNA, the CDR3 is TGCGCCAGCAGCCAAGCCCTTTGGGGGACAGGGTACTATGGCTACACCTTC.